This T cell receptor (beta chain) was captured in a study of early T cells in non-severe SARS-CoV-2 infection. Trimming left V 0 bases short and J 0 bases short, with 6 bases between. The CDR3 is 15 residues long. Germline CDR1 GTSNPN, CDR2 SVGIG (reference sequence). Using its own MiXCR run on the 5' RACE reads, TCRdb lists one record per CDR3 protein. The sample records some 87,000 distinct CDR3 sequences, around 13% being singletons. In its sample, this clonotype was seen many times. The sequence was collected from an adult who was a healthcare worker with PCR-confirmed SARS-CoV-2 infection or an uninfected control (not recorded which). Sequenced: whole blood. V usage is TRBV30 and J usage is TRBJ2-6; D gene uncertain. CDR3 DNA sequence: TGTGCCTGGAGTGTAGCAGACTCTGGGGCCAACGTCCTGACTTTC. This encodes CAWSVADSGANVLTF.